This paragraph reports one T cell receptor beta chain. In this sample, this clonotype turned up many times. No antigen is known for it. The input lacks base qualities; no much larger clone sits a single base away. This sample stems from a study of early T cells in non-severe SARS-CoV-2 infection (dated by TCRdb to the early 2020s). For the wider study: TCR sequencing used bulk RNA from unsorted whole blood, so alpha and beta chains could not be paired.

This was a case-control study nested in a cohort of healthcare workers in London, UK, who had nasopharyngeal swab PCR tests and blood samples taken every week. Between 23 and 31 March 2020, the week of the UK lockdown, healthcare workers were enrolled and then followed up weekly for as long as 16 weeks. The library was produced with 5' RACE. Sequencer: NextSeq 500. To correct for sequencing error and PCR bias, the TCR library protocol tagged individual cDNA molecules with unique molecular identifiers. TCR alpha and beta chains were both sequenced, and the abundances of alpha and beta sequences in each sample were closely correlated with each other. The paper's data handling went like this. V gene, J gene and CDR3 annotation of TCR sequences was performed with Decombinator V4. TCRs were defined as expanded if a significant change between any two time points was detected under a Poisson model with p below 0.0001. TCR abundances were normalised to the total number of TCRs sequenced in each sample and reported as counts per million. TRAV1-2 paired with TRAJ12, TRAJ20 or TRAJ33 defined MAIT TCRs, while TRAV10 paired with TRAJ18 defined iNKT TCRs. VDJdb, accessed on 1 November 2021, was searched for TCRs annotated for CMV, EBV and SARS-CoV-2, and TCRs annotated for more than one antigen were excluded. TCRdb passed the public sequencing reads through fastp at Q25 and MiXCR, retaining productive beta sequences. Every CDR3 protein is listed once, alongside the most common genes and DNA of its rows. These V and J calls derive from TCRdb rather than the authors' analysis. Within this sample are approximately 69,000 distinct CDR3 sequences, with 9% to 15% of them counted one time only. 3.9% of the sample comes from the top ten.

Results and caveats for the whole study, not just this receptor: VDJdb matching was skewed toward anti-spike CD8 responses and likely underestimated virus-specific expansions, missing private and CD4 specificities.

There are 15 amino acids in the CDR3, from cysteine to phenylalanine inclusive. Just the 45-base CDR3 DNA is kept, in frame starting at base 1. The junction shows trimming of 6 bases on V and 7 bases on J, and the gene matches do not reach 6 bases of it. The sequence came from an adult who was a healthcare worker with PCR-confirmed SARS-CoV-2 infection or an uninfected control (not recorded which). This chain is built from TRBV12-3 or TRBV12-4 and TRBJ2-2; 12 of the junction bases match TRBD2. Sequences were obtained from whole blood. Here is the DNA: TGTGCCAGCAGCTCTAGCGGGAGGGCCCACGGGGAGCTGTTTTTT. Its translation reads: CASSSSGRAHGELFF.